This T cell receptor (beta chain) stems from a study of T-cell reconstitution after alpha-beta-depleted transplantation in children. Unique molecular identifiers tagged the TCRbeta library. TCRdb processed the PCR reads anew with MiXCR; each CDR3 protein has one entry. The sample includes some 550,000 distinct CDR3 sequences, approximately 20% of them seen just once. CDR1 is MNHNS, CDR2 SASEGT, per germline. With 6 bases removed from V and 3 bases from J, the gap between germline ends came to 12 bases. This CDR3 has 14 amino acids. This sequence joins TRBV6-1 and TRBJ1-5; D remains unclear. The receptor was isolated from a human donor who donated a stem cell graft to a child with acute lymphoblastic leukemia. Here the sequenced sample was PBMCs from the stem cell graft donor, taken from the stem cell graft. DNA of the CDR3: TGTGCCAGCAGGCAAACGGGTAACAATCAGCCCCAGCATTTT. Translating gives CASRQTGNNQPQHF.